This entry features one TCR beta chain sequence. Profiling relied on immunoSEQ multiplex PCR, and the TCRdb table lists in-frame clones only, not all of them. Altogether tens of thousands of clones are present, roughly 92% being singletons, with the ten largest covering about 20%. This record comes from a study of control samples from healthy donors and cancer patients. This CDR3 comprises 15 residues. Germline loops: CDR1 LNHDA, CDR2 SQIVND (reference sequence). Trimming took 1 base from V and 4 from J; bases not matched to a gene: 4. The sequencing input was PBMCs. This chain links TRBV19 with TRBJ2-1; TRBD2 matches at 7 bases. This receptor was identified in a woman in her forties or fifties with head and neck cancer. The CDR3 region has the DNA TGTGCCAGTAGTATAGTCCCGGGGGGATACAATGAGCAGTTCTTC. The encoded protein is CASSIVPGGYNEQFF. Filled out from reference TRBV19 and TRBJ2-1, the complete variable domain reads DGGITQSPKYLFRKEGQNVTLSCEQNLNHDAMYWYRQDPGQGLRLIYYSQIVNDFQKGDIAEGYSVSREKKESFPLTVTSAQKNPTAFYLCASSIVPGGYNEQFFGPGTRLTVL.